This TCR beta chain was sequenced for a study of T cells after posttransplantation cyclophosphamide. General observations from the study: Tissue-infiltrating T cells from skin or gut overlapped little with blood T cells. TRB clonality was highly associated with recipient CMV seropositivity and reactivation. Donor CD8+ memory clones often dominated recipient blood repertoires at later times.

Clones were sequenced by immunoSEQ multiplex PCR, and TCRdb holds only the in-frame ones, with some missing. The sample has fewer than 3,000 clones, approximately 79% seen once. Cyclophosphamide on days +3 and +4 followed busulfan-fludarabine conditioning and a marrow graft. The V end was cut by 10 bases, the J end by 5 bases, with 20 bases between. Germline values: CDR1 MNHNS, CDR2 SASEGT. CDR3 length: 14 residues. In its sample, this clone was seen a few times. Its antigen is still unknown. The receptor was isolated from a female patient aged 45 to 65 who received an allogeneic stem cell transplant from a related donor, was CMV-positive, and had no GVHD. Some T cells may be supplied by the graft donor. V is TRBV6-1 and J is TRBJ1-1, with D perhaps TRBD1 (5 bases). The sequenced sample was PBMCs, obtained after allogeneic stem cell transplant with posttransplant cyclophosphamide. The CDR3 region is CATGPLDMGTEAFF. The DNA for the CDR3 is TGTGCCACAGGGCCATTGGACATGGGGACTGAAGCTTTCTTT.